This TCR beta chain was sequenced for a study of CD8 T cells in Susac syndrome. Random hexamers were used to reverse transcribe an amount of about 0.45 to 1 ug RNA. Via MiXCR, TCRdb re-called the immunoSEQ multiplex PCR reads, giving one row per CDR3 protein. The profile covers some 99,000 distinct CDR3 sequences, with about 95% appearing a single time and 0.096% taken by the ten largest. The CDR3 extends over 13 amino acids. V lost 5 bases and J lost 4, with 11 bases in between. Per germline, CDR1 SGHTA and CDR2 FQGNSA. CD8+ and CD4+ blood T cells underwent TCR beta sequencing. V usage is TRBV7-2 and J usage is TRBJ1-2, with a possible D match to TRBD1 (6 bases). Sequencing input: CD4+ T cells from PBMCs. The origin of this receptor is a human donor in good health. The CDR3 sequence: CASSQDSTYGYTF. The CDR3 nucleotides are TGTGCCAGCAGCCAGGACAGTACCTATGGCTACACCTTC.